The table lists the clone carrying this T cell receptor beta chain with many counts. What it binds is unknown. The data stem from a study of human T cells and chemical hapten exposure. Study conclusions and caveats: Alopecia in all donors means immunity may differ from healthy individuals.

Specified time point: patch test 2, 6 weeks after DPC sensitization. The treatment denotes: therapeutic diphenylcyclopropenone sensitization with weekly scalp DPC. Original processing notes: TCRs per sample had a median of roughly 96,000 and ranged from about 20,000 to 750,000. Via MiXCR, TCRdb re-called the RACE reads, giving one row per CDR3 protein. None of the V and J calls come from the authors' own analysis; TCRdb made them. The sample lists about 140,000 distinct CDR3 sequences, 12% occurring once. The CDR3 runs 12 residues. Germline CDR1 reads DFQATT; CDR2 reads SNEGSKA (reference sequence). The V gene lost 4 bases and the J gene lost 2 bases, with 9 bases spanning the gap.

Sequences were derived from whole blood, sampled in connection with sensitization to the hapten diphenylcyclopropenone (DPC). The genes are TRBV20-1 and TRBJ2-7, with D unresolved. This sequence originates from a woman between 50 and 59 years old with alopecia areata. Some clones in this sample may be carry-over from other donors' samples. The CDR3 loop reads CSAKAGPYEQYF. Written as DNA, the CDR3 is TGCAGTGCTAAAGCAGGTCCCTACGAGCAGTACTTC.